This T cell receptor (beta chain) was found in a study of shared clonotypes between healthy human individuals. Study-level background: The cohort comprised a couple of women and a few men. Their ages spanned 18 to 49 years. Study-wide results and caveats: Donors were few, which limited the genetic and exposure-history diversity represented.

Naive-designated CD8 cells lacked CD45RO, were positively enriched for CCR7, and omitted terminally differentiated effector memory CD45RA+ cells. Germline CDR1 and CDR2: SNHLY and FYNNEI. Trimming removed 0 bases from V and 3 bases from J, with 12 bases in between. This CDR3 comprises 15 residues. Comments on this clone: Its antigen is not known.

Clones were sequenced by immunoSEQ multiplex PCR, and TCRdb holds only the in-frame ones, with some missing. This sample has millions of clones, with about 93% found just once. This clonotype was obtained from a man younger than 30 in good health. Some clones in this sample may be carry-over from other donors' samples. The sample comprised naive CD8+ T cells from PBMCs. The chain links TRBV2 to TRBJ2-7; D call uncertain. CDR3 residues: CASSEARDAIYEQYF. The DNA for the CDR3 is TGTGCCAGCAGTGAAGCCCGAGACGCAATCTACGAGCAGTACTTC.